This T cell receptor beta chain was sequenced in a study of shared clonotypes between healthy human individuals (dated by TCRdb to the early 2020s). For the study in its entirety: The cohort comprised a couple of women and a few men aged 18 to 49 years. For each donor, CD4 naive and CD4 memory were each given three plates, CD8 naive was given two plates, and CD8 memory was given one plate. To estimate repertoire size and how much clonotype sharing occurs between individuals, the study deeply sequenced the blood TCR repertoires of five healthy adults. To increase sequencing depth and limit assay-specific biases, different laboratories used diverse techniques to prepare libraries and sequence TCR repertoires. Leukapheresis yielded between about 0.85 and 10 billion PBMCs per donor.

The CDR3 spans 15 residues, from the cysteine through the phenylalanine. Only the CDR3 part of the read is kept: 45 bases, read in frame from the first base. Germline trimming: 4 bases from V, 3 bases from J; junction bases outside gene matches: 4. The germline V gene specifies SGHRS as CDR1 and YFSETQ as CDR2. TCR CDR3 regions were amplified from genomic DNA by multiplex PCR using the deep immunoSEQ assay. Extracted genomic DNA from each cell subset was spread evenly across all wells of several immunoSEQ 96-well plates, with each plate serving as a replicate. For sorted subsets, approximately 200 ng of genomic DNA, equivalent to around 29,000 T cell genomes, went into each replicate PCR. Purified libraries were quantified with a Qubit 3.0 fluorometer, sized on a Bioanalyzer 2100, and re-quantified with the KAPA Library Quantification kit. A separate single-read 150-cycle Illumina NextSeq 550 flow cell was used to sequence each immunoSEQ 96-well plate. For the original study's pipeline: Because the immunoSEQ output included only junctional sequences and no quality scores, the filtering could not be the same as the filtering used for full-length reads. To assign V/J genes and CDR3, sequences were annotated using PyIR, a Python wrapper for IgBLAST v1.9, with IMGT germline references. Any read was removed if the V/J assignment was weak (E-value above 1e-6), the CDR3 was missing, or the read contained stop codons, out-of-frame junctions, or ambiguous translated residues. V3J clonotypes were defined by identical inferred V gene, J gene, and CDR3 amino acid sequence. To compute the percentage overlap between repertoires, the number of shared unique clonotypes was divided by the size of the smaller repertoire. Three approaches were used to assess repertoire richness: RTK rarefaction, the Chao1 estimator, and Recon v2.1 estimates of unobserved clonotypes. Generation probabilities were computed with OLGA for all TCRbeta clonotypes obtained by the gDNA method from four donors. The table was pulled from immuneACCESS by TCRdb, which kept in-frame rearrangements only. Such tables lose some clones; where checked, under half of the loss comes from unresolved V genes, and the rest has no known cause. The V and J calls and the clone size are those of that table, but D and trimming were determined from the DNA. The sample data list some 2 million clones, and 85% to 95% of these were observed just once. Jointly, the top ten make up 0.1% to 0.15% of the sample.

The paper as a whole reports these results and caveats: Because the study included only a small number of donors, the genetic and exposure-history diversity represented was limited. Rarefaction of sorted-subset datasets indicated incomplete sequencing despite the large sequencing depth. Higher generation probabilities were observed for clonotypes shared by all four sorted-subset donors than for non-shared clonotypes. Across a few donors, roughly 5.4% of naive CD4, roughly 3.3% of naive CD8, 2.3% of memory CD4, and over 0.35% of memory CD8 clonotypes were shared. Naive subsets generally had larger estimated clonotype richness than memory subsets. Sampling was limited to blood, and TCR repertoires in tissue likely differ from TCR repertoires in blood. Based on pairwise subsampling, the degree of clonotype sharing among donors was expected to be affected by sequencing depth.

Turning to this clone: Its antigen specificity is not known. One base away there is no much larger clone; base qualities are not given.

Donors were healthy HIV-negative adults with no recently reported acute infections or vaccinations. All donors were Caucasian adults living in Nashville, Tennessee, USA. Magnetic negative selection was used to enrich CD4+ T cells, after which naive cells were positively selected on CD45RA and the negative fraction became the memory subset. Blood was collected by leukapheresis, and PBMCs were isolated by Ficoll-Histopaque density gradient centrifugation and then cryopreserved in liquid nitrogen vapor phase. Analytical flow cytometry was used to check the purity and quantity of each magnetically sorted T cell population. Genomic DNA was isolated from each sorted fraction and quantified by UV absorbance on a Nanodrop 2000c.

The receptor chain draws on TRBV5-1 and TRBJ2-7, with 13 bases aligning to TRBD2. This receptor was obtained from a man younger than 30 in good health. Input material: naive CD4+ T cells sorted from blood. What the cell subset or site label conveys for this sample: CD45RA+ positively selected. The CDR3 protein sequence reads: CASSMRLAGGYEQYF. In nucleotide form, the sequence is TGCGCCAGCAGCATGAGACTAGCGGGGGGCTACGAGCAGTACTTC.